The rows below give T cell receptor beta chains drawn from one sample of a study of long-term antiretroviral therapy in people with HIV. Data came from immunoSEQ multiplex PCR; TCRdb stores just in-frame clones and leaves some out. The sample carries over 25,000 clones, 95% to 98% recorded once. The input for sequencing was unsorted PBMCs, taken 7.6 years after starting antiretroviral therapy. The receptor source for this set is a man aged 30-40 years with HIV. CDR3s include the opening cysteine and the closing phenylalanine or tryptophan. A D gene is named only where the DNA matches it firmly. The listing skips clone size in some rows; elsewhere it reads once, few, many or a size class.

d_call	clone_size	v_call	j_call	cdr3_nt	cdr3_aa
NA	NA	TRBV27	TRBJ2-7	TGTGCCAGCAGTCGCGGGACTGGGGGGTCCTACGAGCAGTACTTC	CASSRGTGGSYEQYF
NA	NA	TRBV4-1	TRBJ2-2	TGCGCCAGCAGCCAGGGGGTGGACGGGGAGCTGTTTTTT	CASSQGVDGELFF
NA	NA	TRBV19	TRBJ1-2	TGTGCCAGTAGTATAGGGCATTTCTATGGCTACACCTTC	CASSIGHFYGYTF
NA	NA	TRBV5-1	TRBJ1-5	TGCGCCAGTGCCTCTCAGCCCCAGCATTTT	CASASQPQHF
TRBD1	NA	TRBV9	TRBJ1-5	TGTGCCAGCAGCCCGACAGGGGGTAGCAATCAGCCCCAGCATTTT	CASSPTGGSNQPQHF
TRBD1	NA	TRBV5-1	TRBJ2-5	TGCGCCAGCAGCCCTAGGACAGGGGCGGGCGAGACCCAGTACTTC	CASSPRTGAGETQYF
TRBD2	NA	TRBV5-1	TRBJ2-5	TGCGCCAGCAGCTTGAGGCGACTAGCGGGGAATACACAAGAGACCCAGTACTTC	CASSLRRLAGNTQETQYF
TRBD2	NA	TRBV9	TRBJ2-1	TGTGCCAGCAGCGTAGCCCCTCGACTAGCGGGAGCTGAGCAGTTCTTC	CASSVAPRLAGAEQFF
NA	NA	TRBV4-3	TRBJ2-1	TGCGCCAGCAGCCACCCCTGTATGTTCTTC	CASSHPCMFF
TRBD1	once	TRBV4-2	TRBJ2-2	TGTGCCAGCAGCCAAGGGGGACAGGGGCTTGCCACCGGGGAGCTGTTTTTT	CASSQGGQGLATGELFF
NA	NA	TRBV5-6	TRBJ1-4	TGTGCCAGCAGCTTAACGGTCGCTAATGAAAAACTGTTTTTT	CASSLTVANEKLFF
NA	NA	TRBV1	TRBJ2-5	TGCACCAGCAGCCAGCTATGTAAACCTCAACGGGAGGACTGGGAGACCCAGTACTTC	CTSSQLCKPQREDWETQYF
NA	NA	TRBV6-6	TRBJ1-2	TGTGCCAGCAGTTACGGACATAATGGCTACACCTTC	CASSYGHNGYTF
NA	NA	TRBV7-9	TRBJ1-4	TGTGCCAGCAGCCCTCGGGACGAACTGTTTTTT	CASSPRDELFF
NA	NA	TRBV11-2	TRBJ1-6	TGTGCCAGCAGCCCGGAGGGGAATTCACCCCTCCACTTT	CASSPEGNSPLHF
TRBD1	NA	TRBV7-8	TRBJ2-3	TGTGCCAGCAGCTTAGAGGGACAGGGGGCCAACACAGATACGCAGTATTTT	CASSLEGQGANTDTQYF
NA	NA	TRBV2	TRBJ2-3	TGTGCCAGCAGTGAAGCTAGGAGAGTAGGGGAAGATACGCAGTATTTT	CASSEARRVGEDTQYF
NA	once	TRBV6-1	TRBJ1-3	TGTGCCACCGGTCCCGGGACTTCTGGAAACACCATATATTTT	CATGPGTSGNTIYF
NA	NA	TRBV4-3	TRBJ1-6	TGCGCCAGCAGCCAAGTCAGGGGCTCCTATAATTCACCCCTCCACTTT	CASSQVRGSYNSPLHF
TRBD1	NA	TRBV30	TRBJ1-5	TGTGCCTGGAGTGTACGGACAGGGAGTGACGGCAATCAGCCCCAGCATTTT	CAWSVRTGSDGNQPQHF
TRBD2	NA	TRBV6-5	TRBJ2-7	TGTGCCAGCAGTTCACCCGGGACTAGCGGGTACGAGCAGTACTTC	CASSSPGTSGYEQYF
TRBD2	NA	TRBV7-7	TRBJ2-1	TGTGCTAGCAGTCTACTAGCGAGCTCCTACAATGAGCAGTTCTTC	CASSLLASSYNEQFF
TRBD2	NA	TRBV4-2	TRBJ2-2	TGTGCCAGCAGCCTGGGACTAAGCCTAAACACCGGGGAGCTGTTTTTT	CASSLGLSLNTGELFF
TRBD1	NA	TRBV10-3	TRBJ1-1	TGTGCCATCAGGAAGGGGACAGGGGTCACTGAAGCTTTCTTT	CAIRKGTGVTEAFF
NA	NA	TRBV19	TRBJ1-1	TGTGCCAGTAGTCTAGTAGCAGGGGCGACTGAAGCTTTCTTT	CASSLVAGATEAFF
NA	NA	TRBV7-2	TRBJ2-6	TGTGCCAGCAGCTTAAGGGGGACCTCTGGGGCCAACGTCCTGACTTTC	CASSLRGTSGANVLTF
NA	NA	TRBV7-3	TRBJ1-1	TGTGCCAGCGCAGCAGGGAGACAGTCCGAAGCTTTCTTT	CASAAGRQSEAFF
NA	NA	TRBV4-2	TRBJ1-1	TGTGCCAGCAGCCAAGACGAAGGCTCTAGCACTGAAGCTTTCTTT	CASSQDEGSSTEAFF
NA	NA	TRBV27	TRBJ2-2	TGTGCCAGCAGTTTACTGGGACACACCACCGGGGAGCTGTTTTTT	CASSLLGHTTGELFF
NA	NA	TRBV11-2	TRBJ1-1	TGTGCCAGCAGCTTAGAGCTCAGGGGCACTGAAGCTTTCTTT	CASSLELRGTEAFF
TRBD1	NA	TRBV19	TRBJ2-3	TGTGCCAGTAGTGGGGACAGGCGAACAGATACGCAGTATTTT	CASSGDRRTDTQYF
NA	once	TRBV11-1	TRBJ2-7	TGTGCCAGCAGCTTCCTGGCAGCCGGGATTTACGAGCAGTACTTC	CASSFLAAGIYEQYF
NA	NA	TRBV10-1	TRBJ2-7	TGCGCCAGCACCTCCTCAGGACAGTCCGGGGAGCAGTACTTC	CASTSSGQSGEQYF
NA	NA	TRBV9	TRBJ1-2	TGTGCCAGCAGCGTTTCCCCAGACCTCTTCTATGGCTACACCTTC	CASSVSPDLFYGYTF
NA	NA	TRBV5-5	TRBJ1-1	TGTGCCTCCTGGGGGGTTCCGAACACTGAAGCTTTCTTT	CASWGVPNTEAFF
TRBD1	NA	TRBV10-3	TRBJ1-2	TGTGCCATCAGTGAGTGGACAGGGGGTCGGGGCTACACCTTC	CAISEWTGGRGYTF
TRBD1	NA	TRBV4-1	TRBJ2-5	TGCGCCAGCAGCCAAGTGAAGGGGGCCCCCCCCCAAGAGACCCAGTACTTC	CASSQVKGAPPQETQYF
NA	NA	TRBV7-9	TRBJ1-3	TGTGCCAGCAGCTTAGAACTGGGGGCCTCTGGAAACACCATATATTTT	CASSLELGASGNTIYF
TRBD1	NA	TRBV5-1	TRBJ2-7	TGCGCCAGCAGCTTGCAGGGGGCCAACGAGCAGTACTTC	CASSLQGANEQYF
NA	NA	TRBV29-1	TRBJ2-5	TGCAGCTCCAGGAAGGGGGGATCGCCACAAGAGACCCAGTACTTC	CSSRKGGSPQETQYF
NA	NA	TRBV7-8	TRBJ2-7	TGTGCCAGCAGCTTAGAATGGAACTCCTACGAGCAGTACTTC	CASSLEWNSYEQYF
TRBD1	NA	TRBV6-4	TRBJ2-1	TGTGCCAGCAGTGAAGGGACAGGGGAATACAATGAGCAGTTCTTC	CASSEGTGEYNEQFF
TRBD1	NA	TRBV5-5	TRBJ2-7	TGTGCCAGCAATTCAGGGGACAGGGCTGCCTACGAGCAGTACTTC	CASNSGDRAAYEQYF
NA	NA	TRBV7-2	TRBJ2-5	TGTGCCAGCAGCTTAGATTCGGGGGAGGAGACCCAGTACTTC	CASSLDSGEETQYF
NA	once	TRBV5-4	TRBJ2-2	TGTGCCAGCAGCCCCCGACAGGGCCGGCGGGAGGAAGGTACCGGGGAGCTGTTTTTT	CASSPRQGRREEGTGELFF